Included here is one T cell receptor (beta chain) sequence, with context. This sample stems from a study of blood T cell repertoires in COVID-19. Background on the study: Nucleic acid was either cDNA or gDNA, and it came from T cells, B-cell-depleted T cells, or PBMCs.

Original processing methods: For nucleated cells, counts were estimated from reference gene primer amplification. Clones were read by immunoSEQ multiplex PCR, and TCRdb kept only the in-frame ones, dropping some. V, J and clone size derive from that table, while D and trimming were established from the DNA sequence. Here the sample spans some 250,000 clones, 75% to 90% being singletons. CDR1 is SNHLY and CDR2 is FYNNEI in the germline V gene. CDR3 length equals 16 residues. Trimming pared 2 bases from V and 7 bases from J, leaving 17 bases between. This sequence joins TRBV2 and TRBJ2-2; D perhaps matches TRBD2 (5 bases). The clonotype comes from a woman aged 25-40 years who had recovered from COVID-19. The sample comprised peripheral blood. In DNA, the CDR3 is TGTGCCAGCAGTGAAAGTGTACGGGCCCGGGGCGGGGAGCTGTTTTTT. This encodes CASSESVRARGGELFF. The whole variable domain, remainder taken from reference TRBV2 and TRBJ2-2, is EPEVTQTPSHQVTQMGQEVILRCVPISNHLYFYWYRQILGQKVEFLVSFYNNEISEKSEIFDDQFSVERPDGSNFTLKIRSTKLEDSAMYFCASSESVRARGGELFFGEGSRLTVL.